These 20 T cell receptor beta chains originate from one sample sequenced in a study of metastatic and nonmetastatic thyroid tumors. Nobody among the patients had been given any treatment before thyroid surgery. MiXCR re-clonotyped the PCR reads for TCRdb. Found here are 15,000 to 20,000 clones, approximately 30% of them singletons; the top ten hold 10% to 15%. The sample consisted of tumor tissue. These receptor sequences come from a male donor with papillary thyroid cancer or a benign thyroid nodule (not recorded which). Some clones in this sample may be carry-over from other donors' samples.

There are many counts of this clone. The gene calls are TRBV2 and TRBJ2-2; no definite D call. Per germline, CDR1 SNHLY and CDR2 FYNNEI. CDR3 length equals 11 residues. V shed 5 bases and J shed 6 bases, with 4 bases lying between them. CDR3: CASSYSGELFF. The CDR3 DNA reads TGTGCCAGCAGTTACTCCGGGGAGCTGTTTTTT.

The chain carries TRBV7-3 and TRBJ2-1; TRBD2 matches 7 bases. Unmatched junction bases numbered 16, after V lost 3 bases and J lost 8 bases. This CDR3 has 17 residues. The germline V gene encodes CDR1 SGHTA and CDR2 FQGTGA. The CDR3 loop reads CASSFGGGVSGMDEQFF. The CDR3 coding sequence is TGTGCCAGCAGCTTTGGCGGAGGGGTAAGCGGGATGGATGAGCAGTTCTTC.

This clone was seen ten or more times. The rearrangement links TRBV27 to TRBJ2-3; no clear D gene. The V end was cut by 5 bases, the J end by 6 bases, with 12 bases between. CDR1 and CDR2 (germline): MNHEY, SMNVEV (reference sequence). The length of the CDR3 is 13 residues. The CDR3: CASSPTLHDTQYF. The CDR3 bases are TGTGCCAGCAGTCCAACCCTCCACGATACGCAGTATTTT.

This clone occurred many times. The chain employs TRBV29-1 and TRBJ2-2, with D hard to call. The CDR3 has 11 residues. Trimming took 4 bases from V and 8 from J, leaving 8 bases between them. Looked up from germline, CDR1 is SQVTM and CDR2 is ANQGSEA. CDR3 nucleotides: TGCAGCGTTGTATGGTTGGGGGAGCTGTTTTTT. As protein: CSVVWLGELFF.

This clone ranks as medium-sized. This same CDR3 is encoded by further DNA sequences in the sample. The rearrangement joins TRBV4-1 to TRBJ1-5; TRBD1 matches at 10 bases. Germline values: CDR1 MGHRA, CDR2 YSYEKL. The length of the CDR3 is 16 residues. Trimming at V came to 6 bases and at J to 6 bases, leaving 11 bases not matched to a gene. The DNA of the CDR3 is TGCGCCAGCAGTGGCGTATCGGGACAGGGGAGTCAGCCCCAGCATTTT. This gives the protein CASSGVSGQGSQPQHF.

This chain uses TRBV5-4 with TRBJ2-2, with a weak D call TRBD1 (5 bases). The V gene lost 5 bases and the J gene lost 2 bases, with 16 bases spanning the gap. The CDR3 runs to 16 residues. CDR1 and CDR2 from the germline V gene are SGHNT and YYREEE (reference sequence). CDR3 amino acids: CASRRGQNSNTGELFF. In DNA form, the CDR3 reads TGTGCCAGCAGACGAGGACAAAATAGTAACACCGGGGAGCTGTTTTTT.

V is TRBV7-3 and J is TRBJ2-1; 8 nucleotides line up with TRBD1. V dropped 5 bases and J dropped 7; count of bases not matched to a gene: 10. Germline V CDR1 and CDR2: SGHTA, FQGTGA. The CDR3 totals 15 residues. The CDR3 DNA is TGTGCCAGCAGCCTCCGACAGGGGATATCGAATGAGCAGTTCTTC. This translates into CASSLRQGISNEQFF.

The CDR3 nucleotides read TGTGCCAGCTCACTCGGGACAGGGGGACAGGGCGAGCAGTACTTC. This gives the protein CASSLGTGGQGEQYF. The chain carries TRBV18 and TRBJ2-7; 11 bases map to TRBD1. J gave up 6 bases and V 4 bases, and 8 bases lay outside the gene matches. CDR1 KGHSH and CDR2 LQKENI come from the germline V gene. The CDR3 is made up of 15 amino acids.

The CDR3 here is CASSFWEIGELFF. CDR3 nucleotide sequence: TGCGCCAGCAGCTTCTGGGAGATCGGGGAGCTGTTTTTT. The chain carries TRBV5-1 and TRBJ2-2; possibly TRBD2 for D (5 bases). CDR1 is SGHRS and CDR2 is YFSETQ in the germline V gene. The CDR3 is 13 amino acids. V lost 2 bases, J lost 7 bases, and 9 bases lay in between.

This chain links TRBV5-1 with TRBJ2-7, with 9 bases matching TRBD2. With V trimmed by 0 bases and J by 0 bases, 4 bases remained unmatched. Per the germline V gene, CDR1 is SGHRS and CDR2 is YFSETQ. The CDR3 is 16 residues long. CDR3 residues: CASSLVAGGSSYEQYF. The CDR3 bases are TGCGCCAGCAGCTTGGTGGCGGGAGGGAGCTCCTACGAGCAGTACTTC.

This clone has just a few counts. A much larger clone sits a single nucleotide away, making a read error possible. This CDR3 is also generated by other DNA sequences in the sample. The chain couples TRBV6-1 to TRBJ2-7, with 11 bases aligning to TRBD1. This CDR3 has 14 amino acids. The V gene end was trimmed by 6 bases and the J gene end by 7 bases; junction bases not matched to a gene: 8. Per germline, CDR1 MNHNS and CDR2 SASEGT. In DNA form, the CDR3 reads TGTGCCAGCAGACCCGGGACAGGGGGGGGAGAGCAGTACTTC. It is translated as CASRPGTGGGEQYF.

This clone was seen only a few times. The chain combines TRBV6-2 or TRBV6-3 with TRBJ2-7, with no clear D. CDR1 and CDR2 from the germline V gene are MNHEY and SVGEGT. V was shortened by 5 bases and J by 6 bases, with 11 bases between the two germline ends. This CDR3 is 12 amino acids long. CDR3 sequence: CASSPGTLEQYF. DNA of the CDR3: TGTGCCAGCAGTCCCGGAACTCTCGAGCAGTACTTC.

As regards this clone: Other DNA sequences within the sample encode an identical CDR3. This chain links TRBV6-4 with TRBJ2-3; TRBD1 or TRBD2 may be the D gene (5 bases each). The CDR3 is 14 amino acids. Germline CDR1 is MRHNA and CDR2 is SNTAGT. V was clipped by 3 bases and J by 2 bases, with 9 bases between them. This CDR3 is CASSERGDTDTQYF. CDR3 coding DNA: TGTGCCAGCAGTGAACGGGGCGACACAGATACGCAGTATTTT.

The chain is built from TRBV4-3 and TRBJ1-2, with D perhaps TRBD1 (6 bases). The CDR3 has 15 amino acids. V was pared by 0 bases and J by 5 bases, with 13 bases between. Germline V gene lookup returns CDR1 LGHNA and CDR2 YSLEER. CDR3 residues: CASSQEPGAYYGYTF. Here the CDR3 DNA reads TGCGCCAGCAGCCAAGAGCCAGGGGCATATTATGGCTACACCTTC.

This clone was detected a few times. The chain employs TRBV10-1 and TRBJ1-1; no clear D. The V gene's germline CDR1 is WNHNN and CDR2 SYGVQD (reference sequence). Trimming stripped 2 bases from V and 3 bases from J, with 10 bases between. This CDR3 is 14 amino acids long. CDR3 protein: CASSEGPRDTEAFF. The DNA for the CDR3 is TGCGCCAGCAGTGAGGGCCCTAGAGACACTGAAGCTTTCTTT.

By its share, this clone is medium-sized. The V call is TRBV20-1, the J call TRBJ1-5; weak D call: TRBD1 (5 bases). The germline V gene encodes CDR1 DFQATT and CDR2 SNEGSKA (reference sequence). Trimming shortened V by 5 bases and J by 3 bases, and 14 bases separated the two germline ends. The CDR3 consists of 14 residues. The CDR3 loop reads CSARGAKSNQPQHF. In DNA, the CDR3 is TGCAGTGCTCGCGGGGCGAAATCCAATCAGCCCCAGCATTTT.

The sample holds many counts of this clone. In DNA form, the CDR3 reads TGCAGTGCCCGCGGGACAGACGAGAACTACGAGCAGTACTTC. It codes for CSARGTDENYEQYF. The chain has TRBV20-1 and TRBJ2-7; D is possibly TRBD1 (7 bases). Germline values: CDR1 DFQATT, CDR2 SNEGSKA (reference sequence). Trimming stripped 6 bases from V and 3 bases from J, with 18 bases between. The length of the CDR3 is 14 residues.

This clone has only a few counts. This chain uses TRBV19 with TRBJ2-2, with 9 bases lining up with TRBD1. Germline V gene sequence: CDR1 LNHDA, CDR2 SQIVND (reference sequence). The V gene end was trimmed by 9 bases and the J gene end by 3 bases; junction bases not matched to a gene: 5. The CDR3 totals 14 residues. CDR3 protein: CASQGQGYTGELFF. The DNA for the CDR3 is TGTGCCAGCCAGGGACAGGGATACACCGGGGAGCTGTTTTTT.

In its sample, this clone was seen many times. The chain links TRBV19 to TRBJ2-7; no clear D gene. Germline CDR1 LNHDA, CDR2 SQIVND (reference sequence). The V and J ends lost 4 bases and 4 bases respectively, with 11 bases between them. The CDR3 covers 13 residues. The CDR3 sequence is CASSRARYYEQYF. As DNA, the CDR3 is TGTGCCAGTAGTAGGGCTAGATATTACGAGCAGTACTTC.

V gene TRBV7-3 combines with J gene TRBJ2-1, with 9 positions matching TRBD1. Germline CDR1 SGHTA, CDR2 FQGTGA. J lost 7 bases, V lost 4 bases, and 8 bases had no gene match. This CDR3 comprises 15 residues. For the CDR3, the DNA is TGTGCCAGCAGCTCCCGACAGGGGGTTGAAAATGAGCAGTTCTTC. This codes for CASSSRQGVENEQFF.